This T cell receptor (beta chain) emerged from a study of T cells after posttransplantation cyclophosphamide. Whole-study results and caveats: TRB clonality was highly associated with recipient CMV seropositivity and reactivation. Tissue-infiltrating T cells from skin or gut overlapped little with blood T cells.

Cyclophosphamide on days +3 and +4 followed busulfan-fludarabine conditioning and a marrow graft. Using immunoSEQ multiplex PCR, the repertoire was profiled, and TCRdb retains in-frame clones only, with some absent. The sample includes 20,000 or so clones, 80% to 90% of them seen just once. This CDR3 is 16 amino acids long. Germline assignment: CDR1 PRHDT and CDR2 FYEKMQ (reference sequence). With 3 bases clipped from V and 2 bases from J, the junction kept 5 bases outside the gene matches. This clone showed up just once. Antigen unknown. The sequence derives from a female patient aged 25-40 years who received an allogeneic stem cell transplant from an unrelated donor, was CMV-positive, and had no GVHD. The T cells may partly be graft donor cells. J is TRBJ1-3 and V is TRBV13, with TRBD1 identical over 9 bases. Sequencing was performed on PBMCs, taken after allogeneic stem cell transplant with posttransplant cyclophosphamide. DNA of the CDR3: TGTGCCAGCAGCTTTACAGGGGGCGCAACTGGAAACACCATATATTTT. As protein: CASSFTGGATGNTIYF.